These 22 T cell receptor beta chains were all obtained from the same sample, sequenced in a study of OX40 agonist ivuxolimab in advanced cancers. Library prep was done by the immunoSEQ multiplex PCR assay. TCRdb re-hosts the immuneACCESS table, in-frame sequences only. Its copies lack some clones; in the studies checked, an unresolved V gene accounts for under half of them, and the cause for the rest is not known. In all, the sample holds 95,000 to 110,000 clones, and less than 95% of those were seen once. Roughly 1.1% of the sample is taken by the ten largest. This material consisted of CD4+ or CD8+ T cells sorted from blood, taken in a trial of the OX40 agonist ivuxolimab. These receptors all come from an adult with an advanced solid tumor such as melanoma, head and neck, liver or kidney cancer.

The CDR3 sequence: CASSLEGQLYEQYF. CDR3 in DNA: TGCGCCAGCAGCTTGGAGGGGCAACTCTACGAGCAGTACTTC. The chain combines TRBV5-1 with TRBJ2-5; possibly TRBD1 for D (5 bases). The tail of the sequence fits TRBJ2-7 better, so the J call may be wrong. CDR3 length equals 14 residues. Per germline, CDR1 SGHRS and CDR2 YFSETQ.

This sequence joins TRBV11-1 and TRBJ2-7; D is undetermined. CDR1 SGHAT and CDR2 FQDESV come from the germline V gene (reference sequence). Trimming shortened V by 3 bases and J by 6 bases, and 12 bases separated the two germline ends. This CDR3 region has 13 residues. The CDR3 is CASSFQVRSEQYF. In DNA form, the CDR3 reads TGTGCCAGCAGCTTTCAGGTTAGAAGCGAGCAGTACTTC.

CDR3 region: CASRLGPQETQYF. The CDR3 DNA is TGTGCCAGCAGGTTGGGCCCTCAAGAGACCCAGTACTTC. The rearrangement uses TRBV7-2 and TRBJ2-5; D is unresolved. The CDR3 runs to 13 residues. The germline V gene has CDR1 SGHTA and CDR2 FQGNSA. V gave up 6 bases and J gave up 2 bases, with 10 bases separating them. Using reference TRBV7-2 and TRBJ2-5 for the parts outside the CDR3, the full variable domain is GAGVSQSPSNKVTEKGKDVELRCDPISGHTALYWYRQSLGQGLEFLIYFQGNSAPDKSGLPSDRFSAERTGGSVSTLTIQRTQQEDSAVYLCASRLGPQETQYFGPGTRLLVL.

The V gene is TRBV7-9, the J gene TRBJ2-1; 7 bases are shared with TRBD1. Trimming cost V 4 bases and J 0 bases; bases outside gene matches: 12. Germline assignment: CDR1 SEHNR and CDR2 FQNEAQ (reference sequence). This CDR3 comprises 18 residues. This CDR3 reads CASSSRKGTESSYNEQFF. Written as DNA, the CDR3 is TGTGCCAGCAGCTCCCGTAAGGGGACAGAGAGCTCCTACAATGAGCAGTTCTTC.

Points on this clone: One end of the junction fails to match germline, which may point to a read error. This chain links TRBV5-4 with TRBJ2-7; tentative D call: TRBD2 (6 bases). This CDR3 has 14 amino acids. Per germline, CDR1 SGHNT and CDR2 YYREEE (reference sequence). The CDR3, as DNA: TGTGCCGGCAGCTACCCGGGAGTCGGTGGTGGGCAGTACTTC. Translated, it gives CAGSYPGVGGGQYF.

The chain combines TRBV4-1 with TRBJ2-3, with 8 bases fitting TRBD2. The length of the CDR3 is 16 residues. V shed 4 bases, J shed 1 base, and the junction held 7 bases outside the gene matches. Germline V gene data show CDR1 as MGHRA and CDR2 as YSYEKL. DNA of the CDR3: TGCGCCAGCAGCCCGAAAACAGCGGGAGGCACAGATACGCAGTATTTT. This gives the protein CASSPKTAGGTDTQYF.

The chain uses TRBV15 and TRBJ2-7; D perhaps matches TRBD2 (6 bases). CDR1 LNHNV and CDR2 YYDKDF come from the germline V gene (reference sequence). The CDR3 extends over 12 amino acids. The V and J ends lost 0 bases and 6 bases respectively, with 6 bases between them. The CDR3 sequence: CATSRERGEQYF. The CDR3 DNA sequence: TGTGCCACCAGCAGAGAGCGGGGCGAGCAGTACTTC.

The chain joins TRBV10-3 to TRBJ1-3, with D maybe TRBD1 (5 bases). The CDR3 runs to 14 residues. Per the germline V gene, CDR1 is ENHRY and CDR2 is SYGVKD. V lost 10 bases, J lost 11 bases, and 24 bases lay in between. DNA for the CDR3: TGTGCCACCAAAGGGGAGACTGAGCGGCTTCCCATATATTTT. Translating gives CATKGETERLPIYF.

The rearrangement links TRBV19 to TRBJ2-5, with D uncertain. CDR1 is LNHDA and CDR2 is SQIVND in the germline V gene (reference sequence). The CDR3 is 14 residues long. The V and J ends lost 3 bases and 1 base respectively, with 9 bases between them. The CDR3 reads CASSIGTIQETQYF. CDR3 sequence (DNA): TGTGCCAGTAGTATTGGCACGATCCAAGAGACCCAGTACTTC.

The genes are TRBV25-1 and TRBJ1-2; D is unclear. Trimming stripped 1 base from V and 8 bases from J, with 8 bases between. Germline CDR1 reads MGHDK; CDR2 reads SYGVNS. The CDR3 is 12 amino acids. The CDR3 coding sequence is TGTGCCAGCAGTGAATCGAGCCGGGGCTACACCTTC. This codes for CASSESSRGYTF.

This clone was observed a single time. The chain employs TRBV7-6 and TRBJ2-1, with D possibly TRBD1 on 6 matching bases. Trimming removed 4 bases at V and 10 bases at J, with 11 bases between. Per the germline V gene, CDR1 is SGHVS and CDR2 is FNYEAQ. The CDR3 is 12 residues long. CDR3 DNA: TGTGCCAGCAGCTCTACAGGGTACGAGCAGTTCTTC. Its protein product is CASSSTGYEQFF.

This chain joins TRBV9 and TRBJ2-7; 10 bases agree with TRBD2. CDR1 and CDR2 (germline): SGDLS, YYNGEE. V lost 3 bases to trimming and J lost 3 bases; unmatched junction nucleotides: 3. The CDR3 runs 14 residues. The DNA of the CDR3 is TGTGCCAGCAGCGCAGCGGGAGGGCTCTACGAGCAGTACTTC. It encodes CASSAAGGLYEQYF.

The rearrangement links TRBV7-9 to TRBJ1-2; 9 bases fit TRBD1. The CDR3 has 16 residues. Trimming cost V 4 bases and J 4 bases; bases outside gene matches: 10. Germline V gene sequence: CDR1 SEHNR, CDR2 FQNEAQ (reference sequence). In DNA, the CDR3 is TGTGCCAGCAGCTCAACGGGACAGGGTTATAGCTATGGCTACACCTTC. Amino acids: CASSSTGQGYSYGYTF. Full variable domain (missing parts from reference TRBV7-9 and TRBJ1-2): DTGVSQNPRHKITKRGQNVTFRCDPISEHNRLYWYRQTLGQGPEFLTYFQNEAQLEKSRLLSDRFSAERPKGSFSTLEIQRTEQGDSAMYLCASSSTGQGYSYGYTFGSGTRLTVV.

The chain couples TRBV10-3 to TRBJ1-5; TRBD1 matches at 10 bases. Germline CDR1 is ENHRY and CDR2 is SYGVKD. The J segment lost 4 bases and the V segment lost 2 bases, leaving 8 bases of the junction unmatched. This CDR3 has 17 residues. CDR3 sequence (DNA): TGTGCCATCAGTGAGGGACAGGGGGGAGGTGGTAATCAGCCCCAGCATTTT. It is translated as CAISEGQGGGGNQPQHF.

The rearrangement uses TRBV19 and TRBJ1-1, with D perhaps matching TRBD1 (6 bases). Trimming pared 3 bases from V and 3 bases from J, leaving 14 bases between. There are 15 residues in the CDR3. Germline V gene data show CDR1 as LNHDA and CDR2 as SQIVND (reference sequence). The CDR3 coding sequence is TGTGCCAGTAGTATGGACGGGGGGCAGTACACTGAAGCTTTCTTT. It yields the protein CASSMDGGQYTEAFF.

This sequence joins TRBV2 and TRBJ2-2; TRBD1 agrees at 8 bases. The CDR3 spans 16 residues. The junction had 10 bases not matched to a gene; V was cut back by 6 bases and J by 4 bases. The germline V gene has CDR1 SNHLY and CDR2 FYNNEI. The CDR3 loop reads CASSVDRGPATGELFF. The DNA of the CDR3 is TGTGCCAGCAGCGTTGACAGGGGCCCAGCCACCGGGGAGCTGTTTTTT.

The CDR3 nucleotides read TGTGCCAGCTCACTTGGGGTCCCGGACCTTGCTGGTGGCTACACCTTC. It yields the protein CASSLGVPDLAGGYTF. This rearrangement joins TRBV18 to TRBJ1-2; D is unresolved. This CDR3 has 16 amino acids. V gave up 4 bases and J gave up 7 bases, with 22 bases separating them. Germline V gene lookup returns CDR1 KGHSH and CDR2 LQKENI.

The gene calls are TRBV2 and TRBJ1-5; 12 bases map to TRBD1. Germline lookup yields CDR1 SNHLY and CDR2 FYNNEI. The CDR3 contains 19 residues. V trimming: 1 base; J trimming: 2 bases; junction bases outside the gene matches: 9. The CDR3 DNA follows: TGTGCCAGCAGTGAAGGTAGGGACAGGGGGCGAGAAGGCAATCAGCCCCAGCATTTT. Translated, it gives CASSEGRDRGREGNQPQHF. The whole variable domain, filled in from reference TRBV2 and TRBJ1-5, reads EPEVTQTPSHQVTQMGQEVILRCVPISNHLYFYWYRQILGQKVEFLVSFYNNEISEKSEIFDDQFSVERPDGSNFTLKIRSTKLEDSAMYFCASSEGRDRGREGNQPQHFGDGTRLSIL.

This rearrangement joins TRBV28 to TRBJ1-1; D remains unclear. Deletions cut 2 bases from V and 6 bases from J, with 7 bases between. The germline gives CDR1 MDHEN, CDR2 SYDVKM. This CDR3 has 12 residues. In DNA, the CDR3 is TGTGCCAGCAGTTTAAGGGTGGCTGAAGCTTTCTTT. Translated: CASSLRVAEAFF.

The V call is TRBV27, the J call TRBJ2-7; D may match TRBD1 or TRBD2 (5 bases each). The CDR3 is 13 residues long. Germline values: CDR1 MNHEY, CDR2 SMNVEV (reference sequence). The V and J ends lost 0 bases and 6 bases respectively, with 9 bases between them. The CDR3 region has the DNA TGTGCCAGCAGTTTATCGGTGGGGGTCGAGCAGTACTTC. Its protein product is CASSLSVGVEQYF.

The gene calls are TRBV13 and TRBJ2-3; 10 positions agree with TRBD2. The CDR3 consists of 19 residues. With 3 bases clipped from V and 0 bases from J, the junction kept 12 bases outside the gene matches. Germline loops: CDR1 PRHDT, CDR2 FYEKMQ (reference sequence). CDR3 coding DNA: TGTGCCAGCAGCTTCCCTAGGACTAGCGGAGACCTTAGCACAGATACGCAGTATTTT. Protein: CASSFPRTSGDLSTDTQYF. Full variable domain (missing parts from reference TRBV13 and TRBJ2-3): AAGVIQSPRHLIKEKRETATLKCYPIPRHDTVYWYQQGPGQDPQFLISFYEKMQSDKGSIPDRFSAQQFSDYHSELNMSSLELGDSALYFCASSFPRTSGDLSTDTQYFGPGTRLTVL.

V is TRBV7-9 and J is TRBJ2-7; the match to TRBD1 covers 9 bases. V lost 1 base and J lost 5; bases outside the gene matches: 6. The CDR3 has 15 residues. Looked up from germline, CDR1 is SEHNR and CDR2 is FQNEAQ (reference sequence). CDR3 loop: CASSLDGTGFDEQYF. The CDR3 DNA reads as TGTGCCAGCAGCTTAGACGGGACAGGGTTCGACGAGCAGTACTTC.